This T cell receptor (beta chain) was found in a study of chemoradiotherapy in HPV16-positive cancers. General observations from the study: Non-HPV-specific T cells did not expand in tumors during treatment, whereas candidate HPV-specific clones and E7-related motifs did. Better recurrence-free survival went with HPV-responsive T-cell expansion in HPV16-positive patients.

Libraries were prepared by immunoSEQ multiplex PCR; TCRdb keeps only in-frame clonotypes and omits some of them. The profile shows 30,000 to 45,000 clones, around three quarters of them singletons. Points on this clone: The antigen is undetermined.

The trim removed 6 bases at V and 4 bases at J, leaving 8 bases unmatched. The CDR3 is made up of 14 amino acids. Germline V lookup: CDR1 WSHSY, CDR2 SAAADI. The starting material was blood, obtained from a patient who underwent chemoradiotherapy. V and J are TRBV10-2 and TRBJ1-2; 7 bases are shared with TRBD1. This receptor was obtained from a human donor with HPV-associated anogenital cancer. The CDR3 bases are TGCGCCAGCAGAGAAACGGGACAGACCTATGGCTACACCTTC. It is translated as CASRETGQTYGYTF.